The 27 T cell receptor beta chains below all came from one sample that was sequenced in a study of cytomegalovirus exposure and HLA in healthy donors. With 60 Vbeta and 13 Jbeta primers, the PCR was carried out. TCRdb keeps only in-frame clones here, not all; method: immunoSEQ multiplex PCR. The sample contains 250,000 to 300,000 clones, approximately 85% of which appear only once. Sequencing used PBMCs. These receptors were taken from a woman between 40 and 50 years old in good health and CMV-seropositive.

This clone was seen a few times. The rearrangement links TRBV18 to TRBJ2-7, with D uncertain. Per the germline V gene, CDR1 is KGHSH and CDR2 is LQKENI. The CDR3 is 14 amino acids. V was shortened by 6 bases and J by 0 bases, with 12 bases between the two germline ends. CDR3 nucleotides: TGTGCCAGCTCCAAGACGGCTAGCTCCTACGAGCAGTACTTC. Protein: CASSKTASSYEQYF.

This rearrangement joins TRBV28 to TRBJ1-5, with D maybe TRBD1 (6 bases). CDR3 size: 15 residues. The germline V gene has CDR1 MDHEN and CDR2 SYDVKM. V was trimmed by 5 bases and J by 3 bases, leaving 14 bases between them. CDR3: CASSDTDRYNQPQHF. DNA for the CDR3: TGTGCCAGCAGTGACACTGACAGGTACAATCAGCCCCAGCATTTT. The full variable domain, with the rest looked up from reference TRBV28 and TRBJ1-5, is DVKVTQSSRYLVKRTGEKVFLECVQDMDHENMFWYRQDPGLGLRLIYFSYDVKMKEKGDIPEGYSVSREKKERFSLILESASTNQTSMYLCASSDTDRYNQPQHFGDGTRLSIL.

This clone is a singleton in its sample. The rearrangement links TRBV19 to TRBJ1-2, with 7 nucleotides matching TRBD1. There are 12 residues in the CDR3. J was trimmed by 9 bases and V by 5 bases; bases with no gene match: 6. The germline gives CDR1 LNHDA, CDR2 SQIVND (reference sequence). The CDR3 spells CASSPDRVSYTF. For the CDR3, the DNA is TGTGCCAGTAGTCCCGACAGGGTTAGCTACACCTTC.

In nucleotides, the CDR3 is TGTGCCTGGAGAGGACAGCTAAATGAGCAGTTCTTC. Translating it yields CAWRGQLNEQFF. This chain links TRBV30 with TRBJ2-1, with D possibly matching TRBD1 (6 bases). This CDR3 is 12 amino acids long. V was clipped by 3 bases and J by 7 bases, with 10 bases between them. Germline CDR1 GTSNPN, CDR2 SVGIG (reference sequence).

The sample holds a few counts of this clone. This rearrangement joins TRBV5-4 to TRBJ2-4; 9 nucleotides match TRBD1. CDR3 length: 13 residues. Trimming removed 10 bases from V and 5 bases from J; junction bases left unmatched: 7. Per the germline V gene, CDR1 is SGHNT and CDR2 is YYREEE (reference sequence). The CDR3 nucleotides are TGTGCCGTCTGGGACAGGGAAGAAAACATTCAGTACTTC. It codes for CAVWDREENIQYF.

V usage is TRBV5-1 and J usage is TRBJ1-2, with 7 bases fitting TRBD1. The ends lost 3 bases at V and 8 bases at J; junction bases unmatched: 10. This CDR3 is 14 amino acids long. CDR1 is SGHRS, CDR2 YFSETQ, per germline. The CDR3 region is CASSWGTVQWGYTF. In DNA, the CDR3 is TGCGCCAGCAGCTGGGGGACAGTTCAGTGGGGCTACACCTTC.

This clone was seen more than once but under ten times. This chain joins TRBV14 and TRBJ1-2, with TRBD1 identical over 10 bases. The CDR3 spans 16 residues. The ends lost 4 bases at V and 4 bases at J; junction bases unmatched: 9. The germline gives CDR1 SGHDN, CDR2 FVKESK. The CDR3 loop is CASSPPGQGQFYGYTF. CDR3 nucleotides: TGTGCCAGCAGCCCGCCGGGACAGGGGCAATTCTATGGCTACACCTTC. Supplemented by reference TRBV14 and TRBJ1-2, the full variable domain reads EAGVTQFPSHSVIEKGQTVTLRCDPISGHDNLYWYRRVMGKEIKFLLHFVKESKQDESGMPNNRFLAERTGGTYSTLKVQPAELEDSGVYFCASSPPGQGQFYGYTFGSGTRLTVV.

The V and J genes are TRBV5-1 and TRBJ2-1; TRBD2 aligns across 16 bases. CDR1 and CDR2 (germline): SGHRS, YFSETQ. This CDR3 is built from 14 residues. V trimming: 4 bases; J trimming: 14 bases; junction bases outside the gene matches: 6. The CDR3 loop is CASSPGLAGGPEFF. CDR3 in DNA: TGCGCCAGCAGCCCGGGACTAGCGGGAGGGCCAGAGTTCTTC.

The chain employs TRBV30 and TRBJ1-4; 7 positions match TRBD1. Germline lookup yields CDR1 GTSNPN and CDR2 SVGIG (reference sequence). V was clipped by 3 bases and J by 12 bases; unmatched bases: 7. This CDR3 has 12 residues. CDR3: CAWSGNRGELFF. The CDR3 DNA sequence: TGTGCCTGGAGCGGAAACAGGGGAGAACTGTTTTTT.

The genes are TRBV5-4 and TRBJ2-7; TRBD2 matches at 11 bases. Germline values: CDR1 SGHNT, CDR2 YYREEE (reference sequence). The CDR3 has 15 residues. With V trimmed by 3 bases and J by 6 bases, 8 bases remained unmatched. Written as DNA, the CDR3 is TGTGCCAGCAGCTCGATACTAGCGGGAGCGAGCGAGCAGTACTTC. This gives the protein CASSSILAGASEQYF.

The chain uses TRBV7-9 and TRBJ1-1; D not resolved. Germline V gene data show CDR1 as SEHNR and CDR2 as FQNEAQ (reference sequence). V dropped 2 bases and J dropped 5 bases, with 12 bases sitting between them. The CDR3 totals 14 residues. CDR3: CASSLFFGGTEAFF. The CDR3 DNA follows: TGTGCCAGCAGCTTATTCTTTGGAGGGACTGAAGCTTTCTTT.

This chain links TRBV4-2 with TRBJ2-7; 9 bases are a match to TRBD1. Trimming cost V 1 base and J 0 bases; bases outside gene matches: 7. This CDR3 is 17 amino acids long. Germline CDR1 is LGHNA and CDR2 is YNFKEQ. CDR3 loop: CASSQAFVTGGSYEQYF. The CDR3 nucleotides read TGTGCCAGCAGCCAAGCTTTTGTGACAGGGGGCTCCTACGAGCAGTACTTC.

This chain uses TRBV7-9 with TRBJ1-1; no firm D call. Germline CDR1 is SEHNR and CDR2 is FQNEAQ (reference sequence). There are 14 residues in the CDR3. V lost 10 bases and J 2 bases, leaving 17 bases between the germline ends. The CDR3 coding sequence is TGTGCCACCCTCCCACACGCCCAAAACACTGAAGCTTTCTTT. Protein: CATLPHAQNTEAFF. Combining the CDR3 with reference TRBV7-9 and TRBJ1-1 gives the whole variable domain DTGVSQNPRHKITKRGQNVTFRCDPISEHNRLYWYRQTLGQGPEFLTYFQNEAQLEKSRLLSDRFSAERPKGSFSTLEIQRTEQGDSAMYLCATLPHAQNTEAFFGQGTRLTVV.

The CDR3 reads CASSPGGVVLTEAFF. As DNA, the CDR3 is TGTGCCAGCAGTCCCGGGGGGGTGGTGCTAACTGAAGCTTTCTTT. The chain has TRBV6-5 and TRBJ1-1; the D gene is possibly TRBD1 (5 bases). Germline values: CDR1 MNHEY, CDR2 SVGAGI. The CDR3 spans 15 residues. Trimming stripped 5 bases from V and 5 bases from J, with 18 bases between.

On this clone itself: The same CDR3 is also encoded by other DNA sequences in this sample. The rearrangement links TRBV6-5 to TRBJ1-3; D call uncertain. This CDR3 has 16 amino acids. V lost 0 bases and J lost 0, with 9 bases in between. The V gene's germline CDR1 is MNHEY and CDR2 SVGAGI. The CDR3 DNA reads as TGTGCCAGCAGTTACTCCCCTCCGCGCTCTGGAAACACCATATATTTT. The encoded protein is CASSYSPPRSGNTIYF.

This clone has just one count. The CDR3 DNA reads TGTGCCTGGAGTGGAGGCTATAACACTGAAGCTTTCTTT. As protein: CAWSGGYNTEAFF. The chain carries TRBV30 and TRBJ1-1; D gene uncertain. This CDR3 has 13 amino acids. Deletions cut 1 base from V and 2 bases from J, with 8 bases between. From germline, CDR1 is GTSNPN and CDR2 SVGIG (reference sequence).

The chain has TRBV30 and TRBJ1-5; D perhaps matches TRBD1 (6 bases). The CDR3 loop spans 11 amino acids. Germline CDR1 GTSNPN, CDR2 SVGIG (reference sequence). V lost 0 bases, J lost 11 bases, and 8 bases lay in between. CDR3 loop: CAWSVRDTQHF. The CDR3 DNA reads TGTGCCTGGAGTGTTCGGGACACCCAGCATTTT.

This clone was counted a few times. This chain connects TRBV25-1 to TRBJ1-1, with no clear D. Germline values: CDR1 MGHDK, CDR2 SYGVNS. The CDR3 totals 14 residues. V gave up 6 bases and J gave up 1 base, with 12 bases separating them. The CDR3 loop reads CASRGGGGNTEAFF. The CDR3 coding sequence is TGTGCCAGCAGGGGAGGAGGTGGGAACACTGAAGCTTTCTTT.

The chain links TRBV7-9 to TRBJ2-7; D is uncertain. V was pared by 4 bases and J by 5 bases, with 6 bases between. Germline V gene lookup returns CDR1 SEHNR and CDR2 FQNEAQ (reference sequence). CDR3 size: 11 residues. The CDR3, as DNA: TGTGCCAGCAGCTCCACGGACGAGCAGTACTTC. Amino acids: CASSSTDEQYF.

This chain links TRBV5-5 with TRBJ1-5, with D possibly TRBD1 on 5 matching bases. Trimming pared 4 bases from V and 6 bases from J, leaving 26 bases between. Germline V gene data show CDR1 as SGHKS and CDR2 as YYEKEE (reference sequence). The CDR3 spans 18 residues. CDR3 protein: CASSPREDNSGPIQPQHF. Written as DNA, the CDR3 is TGTGCCAGCAGCCCCCGGGAGGACAATTCCGGCCCTATTCAGCCCCAGCATTTT.

The chain combines TRBV7-2 with TRBJ2-7; D is perhaps TRBD2 (7 bases). Trimming shortened V by 5 bases and J by 2 bases, and 13 bases separated the two germline ends. The CDR3 has 14 residues. Germline V gene sequence: CDR1 SGHTA, CDR2 FQGNSA. The CDR3, as DNA: TGTGCCAGCAGCCCCCGGGGGGACACCTACGAGCAGTACTTC. This codes for CASSPRGDTYEQYF.

The V and J genes are TRBV9 and TRBJ2-1; a weak D match, TRBD2 (5 bases). Germline V CDR1 and CDR2: SGDLS, YYNGEE. The CDR3 has 16 amino acids. V lost 4 bases and J 8 bases, leaving 22 bases between the germline ends. CDR3 in amino acids: CASSPRTGATGYEQFF. DNA of the CDR3: TGTGCCAGCAGCCCGAGAACGGGCGCAACGGGATATGAGCAGTTCTTC.

The chain employs TRBV21-1 and TRBJ1-1; the D call of TRBD1 is as the table states it, not checked on the DNA. TRBV21-1 is annotated as a pseudogene. The length of the CDR3 is 18 residues. The chain's CDR3 is CASSQRGYNRRPNTEAFF. For the CDR3, the DNA is TGTGCCAGCAGCCAACGCGGATACAACAGGCGACCGAACACTGAAGCTTTCTTT.

This chain uses TRBV4-1 with TRBJ1-6, with D possibly TRBD1 on 5 matching bases. This CDR3 is 17 amino acids long. CDR1 is MGHRA and CDR2 is YSYEKL in the germline V gene. The ends were cut back, 0 bases at V and 3 bases at J, with 12 bases in the middle. The CDR3 DNA reads TGCGCCAGCAGCCAAGAACAGGTTCGCGACTATAATTCACCCCTCCACTTT. Translated: CASSQEQVRDYNSPLHF.

The chain carries TRBV5-1 and TRBJ2-3; 13 positions agree with TRBD2. Trimming took 3 bases from V and 4 from J; bases not matched to a gene: 5. The V gene's germline CDR1 is SGHRS and CDR2 YFSETQ. CDR3 length: 16 residues. CDR3 sequence reads: CASSSGTSGTADTQYF. Written as DNA, the CDR3 is TGCGCCAGCAGCTCCGGGACTAGCGGGACCGCAGATACGCAGTATTTT. Looking up the rest from reference TRBV5-1 and TRBJ2-3 gives the full variable domain: KAGVTQTPRYLIKTRGQQVTLSCSPISGHRSVSWYQQTPGQGLQFLFEYFSETQRNKGNFPGRFSGRQFSNSRSEMNVSTLELGDSALYLCASSSGTSGTADTQYFGPGTRLTVL.

The chain is built from TRBV2 and TRBJ2-5, with 11 nucleotides matching TRBD2. Trimming cost V 6 bases and J 2 bases; bases outside gene matches: 8. CDR3 length: 16 residues. Germline values: CDR1 SNHLY, CDR2 FYNNEI. The chain's CDR3 is CASSVVGTSGQETQYF. Here the CDR3 DNA reads TGTGCCAGCAGCGTTGTAGGGACTAGCGGTCAAGAGACCCAGTACTTC.

V is TRBV7-9 and J is TRBJ2-4, with TRBD2 identical over 16 bases. CDR1 SEHNR and CDR2 FQNEAQ come from the germline V gene (reference sequence). The CDR3 spans 19 residues. V lost 5 bases, J lost 2 bases, and 9 bases stayed unmatched. CDR3 bases: TGTGCCAGCAGCCTTCCGGGACTAGCGGGAGGGCCGACCAAAAACATTCAGTACTTC. Encoded protein: CASSLPGLAGGPTKNIQYF.